The 12 T cell receptor beta chains below all came from one sample that was sequenced in a study of T cell repertoires in cytomegalovirus infection. These TCRs' antigens remain unknown. Using its own MiXCR run on the reads, TCRdb lists one record per CDR3 protein. Of hundreds of thousands of distinct CDR3 sequences listed, around 32% are singletons. Here the sequenced sample was cultured CD8+ T cells from PBMCs, taken from culture after CMV antigen stimulation. The receptors here all came from a human donor in good health (CMV status not recorded). Some clones in this sample may be carry-over from other donors' samples.

CDR3 residues: CSASGQGYNSPLHF. For the CDR3, the DNA is TGCAGTGCTAGCGGACAGGGATATAATTCACCCCTCCACTTT. The J gene is TRBJ1-6, the V gene TRBV20-1, with TRBD1 identical over 8 bases. V shed 3 bases, J shed 4 bases, and the junction held 2 bases outside the gene matches. Looked up from germline, CDR1 is DFQATT and CDR2 is SNEGSKA (reference sequence). CDR3 length: 14 residues.

This chain connects TRBV11-2 to TRBJ2-7; the D is unclear. Germline V CDR1 and CDR2: SGHAT, FQNNGV. V was shortened by 1 base and J by 3 bases, with 13 bases between the two germline ends. CDR3 length: 15 amino acids. CDR3 bases: TGTGCCAGCAGCTTAGGGTCCAGTTCTTACTACGAGCAGTACTTC. It is translated as CASSLGSSSYYEQYF. The full variable domain, its missing parts supplied by reference TRBV11-2 and TRBJ2-7, is EAGVAQSPRYKIIEKRQSVAFWCNPISGHATLYWYQQILGQGPKLLIQFQNNGVVDDSQLPKDRFSAERLKGVDSTLKIQPAKLEDSAVYLCASSLGSSSYYEQYFGPGTRLTVT.

The J gene is TRBJ1-1, the V gene TRBV27; 7 nucleotides line up with TRBD1. Germline V gene sequence: CDR1 MNHEY, CDR2 SMNVEV (reference sequence). V lost 5 bases, J lost 4 bases, and 13 bases stayed unmatched. The CDR3 has 16 residues. The CDR3 is CASSPTGTARSTEAFF. The DNA for the CDR3 is TGTGCCAGCAGTCCAACCGGGACAGCTCGTAGCACTGAAGCTTTCTTT.

This clonotype was detected only a few times. This rearrangement joins TRBV6-2 or TRBV6-3 to TRBJ2-7; 7 bases line up with TRBD2. The ends lost 0 bases at V and 4 bases at J; junction bases unmatched: 6. Per germline, CDR1 MNHEY and CDR2 SVGEGT. CDR3 length equals 15 residues. The CDR3 is CASSYSKASGYEQYV. CDR3 nucleotide sequence: TGTGCCAGCAGTTACTCGAAGGCTAGCGGTTACGAGCAGTACGTC.

In its sample, this clonotype was seen many times. This chain joins TRBV7-6 and TRBJ2-7, with unresolved D. With 5 bases removed from V and 5 bases from J, the gap between germline ends came to 10 bases. CDR3 length: 12 residues. Germline assignment: CDR1 SGHVS and CDR2 FNYEAQ. CDR3 sequence reads: CASSGSWDEQYF. The CDR3 nucleotides read TGTGCCAGCAGCGGCAGCTGGGACGAGCAGTACTTC.

This clonotype was observed at least ten times. The chain uses TRBV7-2 and TRBJ1-4; 8 positions match TRBD1. Germline lookup yields CDR1 SGHTA and CDR2 FQGNSA. The CDR3 consists of 16 residues. Germline trimming cut 5 bases from V and 5 bases from J; bases unmatched to any gene: 10. CDR3 DNA: TGTGCCAGCAGCCTAGGGCGGCACAGGGGGAATGAAAAACTGTTTTTT. Protein: CASSLGRHRGNEKLFF.

This clonotype was counted only a few times. The rearrangement joins TRBV6-8 to TRBJ1-5; 7 nucleotides align to TRBD1. The junction had 10 bases not matched to a gene; V was cut back by 4 bases and J by 7 bases. Germline V gene data show CDR1 as MNHGY and CDR2 as SAAAGT. CDR3 length: 15 amino acids. Here the CDR3 DNA reads TGTGCCAGCAGTTCTAATAGACAGGGAAAACAGCCCCAGCATTTT. Amino acids: CASSSNRQGKQPQHF.

In DNA form, the CDR3 reads TGTGCCACCAGTGGCGGGGGTTACCAAGAGACCCAGTACTTC. Translation: CATSGGGYQETQYF. V and J are TRBV24-1 and TRBJ2-5; the match to TRBD2 covers 7 bases. With 5 bases clipped from V and 0 bases from J, the junction kept 2 bases outside the gene matches. Germline CDR1 KGHDR, CDR2 SFDVKD. This CDR3 spans 14 amino acids.

This clonotype was seen many times. The chain uses TRBV7-9 and TRBJ1-5; 11 bases line up with TRBD1. The CDR3 extends over 14 amino acids. Looked up from germline, CDR1 is SEHNR and CDR2 is FQNEAQ (reference sequence). V shed 5 bases and J 6 bases; nucleotides not matched to a gene: 3. The chain's CDR3 is CASSRGQGVQPQHF. In DNA form, the CDR3 reads TGTGCCAGCAGCCGGGGACAGGGGGTTCAGCCCCAGCATTTT.

The chain joins TRBV6-5 to TRBJ2-2; TRBD2 aligns across 11 bases. The ends lost 7 bases at V and 7 bases at J; junction bases unmatched: 11. Per the germline V gene, CDR1 is MNHEY and CDR2 is SVGAGI. This CDR3 is built from 16 residues. The chain's CDR3 is CASTPIAGGISGELFF. As DNA, the CDR3 is TGTGCCAGCACCCCGATAGCGGGGGGGATCAGCGGGGAGCTGTTTTTT.

The rearrangement joins TRBV6-5 to TRBJ1-2; D is undetermined. Germline CDR1 MNHEY, CDR2 SVGAGI. Trimming stripped 2 bases from V and 4 bases from J, with 11 bases between. This CDR3 has 14 residues. The CDR3 coding sequence is TGTGCCAGCAGTTACAGTTCCACCTTCTATGGCTACACCTTC. This codes for CASSYSSTFYGYTF.

This clonotype was seen a handful of times. The rearrangement joins TRBV4-2 to TRBJ1-1; 8 bases agree with TRBD1. This CDR3 has 14 residues. The germline V gene encodes CDR1 LGHNA and CDR2 YNFKEQ. Losses at the gene ends were 2 bases for V and 10 bases for J; bases not matched to a gene: 9. The CDR3 DNA follows: TGTGCCAGCAGCCAACTTGAAGACAGGGGAGGAGCTTTCTTT. This encodes CASSQLEDRGGAFF.